This entry features one TCR beta chain sequence. The data stem from a study of blood T cell repertoires in COVID-19. TCRdb keeps only in-frame clones here, not all; method: immunoSEQ multiplex PCR. Of about 190,000 clones listed, around 90% are singletons. Sequencing was performed on peripheral blood. This clonotype was sampled from a man aged 35-49 years with acute or convalescent COVID-19.

The CDR3 DNA reads as TGTGCCAGCAGTCTAGGGACAGGGTACCGGGGCAATCAGCCCCAGCATTTT. Translation gives CASSLGTGYRGNQPQHF. This chain joins TRBV28 and TRBJ1-5, with 9 nucleotides matching TRBD1. V trimming: 5 bases; J trimming: 2 bases; junction bases outside the gene matches: 10. The CDR3 loop spans 17 amino acids. Germline V gives CDR1 MDHEN, CDR2 SYDVKM.